One and the same sample provided the 12 T cell receptor beta chains below, sequenced in a study of T cell clusters in autoimmune cytopenias. Multiplex touch-down PCR amplified TRB using TRB-A and TRB-B pools in one tube. TCRdb re-called the multiplex PCR reads; every CDR3 protein appears as one record, without DNA. Here the sample table reports some 7,000 distinct CDR3 sequences. Some 38,000 genome equivalents of blood DNA were amplified for TRB. Input material: peripheral blood. The receptors come from a human donor with an autoimmune cytopenia or autoimmune hepatitis (not recorded which).

The chain links TRBV6-5 to TRBJ2-2; TCRdb's D call of TRBD2 is untestable without DNA. The CDR3 extends over 15 amino acids. CDR1 is MNHEY and CDR2 is SVGAGI in the germline V gene. CDR3 amino acids: CASTSRRANTGELFF.

The chain combines TRBV27 with TRBJ2-1; TCRdb names TRBD2, which stays unverified in the absence of DNA. There are 16 residues in the CDR3. Germline values: CDR1 MNHEY, CDR2 SMNVEV (reference sequence). The CDR3 sequence: CASNPLSSGGAEKQFF.

This clonotype is labeled medium-sized (0.01 to 0.1%) based on frequency. The V and J genes are TRBV5-4 and TRBJ2-1. Germline loops: CDR1 SGHNT, CDR2 YYREEE (reference sequence). The length of the CDR3 is 12 residues. The CDR3 loop reads CASSAEYNEQFF.

V gene TRBV6-6 combines with J gene TRBJ1-3. This CDR3 is built from 17 residues. Germline lookup yields CDR1 MNHNY and CDR2 SVGAGI (reference sequence). CDR3: CASSYVDSAPSGNTIYF.

The gene calls are TRBV13 and TRBJ1-2; TCRdb indicates TRBD1, and absent DNA this call remains unverified. The CDR3 is made up of 15 amino acids. Germline CDR1 is PRHDT and CDR2 is FYEKMQ (reference sequence). The CDR3 spells CASSLQGWALHGYTF.

This clonotype is identified as medium-sized from frequency. The chain joins TRBV30 to TRBJ2-2; TCRdb lists TRBD2, though no DNA is available to test this call. CDR3 length: 14 amino acids. CDR1 and CDR2 (germline): GTSNPN, SVGIG (reference sequence). The CDR3 loop is CAWRGGLNTGELFF.

According to its frequency, this clonotype is medium-sized. The chain couples TRBV19 to TRBJ1-6; the TCRdb D gene call, TRBD1, has no DNA to confirm it. Germline V gives CDR1 LNHDA, CDR2 SQIVND (reference sequence). The CDR3 runs to 14 residues. The CDR3 spells CASKDTGDDSPLHF. The complete variable domain, with remaining parts taken from reference TRBV19 and TRBJ1-6, reads DGGITQSPKYLFRKEGQNVTLSCEQNLNHDAMYWYRQDPGQGLRLIYYSQIVNDFQKGDIAEGYSVSREKKESFPLTVTSAQKNPTAFYLCASKDTGDDSPLHFGNGTRLTVT.

The CDR3 is CASRLAGANTQYF. The J gene is TRBJ2-3, the V gene TRBV12-3 or TRBV12-4. The CDR3 spans 13 residues.

The chain carries TRBV5-4 and TRBJ2-1; TCRdb lists TRBD1, though no DNA is available to test this call. CDR1 SGHNT and CDR2 YYREEE come from the germline V gene (reference sequence). The CDR3 is 14 amino acids. CDR3 sequence reads: CASSGAGSHNEQFF. Combining the CDR3 with reference TRBV5-4 and TRBJ2-1 gives the whole variable domain ETGVTQSPTHLIKTRGQQVTLRCSSQSGHNTVSWYQQALGQGPQFIFQYYREEENGRGNFPPRFSGLQFPNYSSELNVNALELDDSALYLCASSGAGSHNEQFFGPGTRLTVL.

The chain couples TRBV6-5 to TRBJ1-1. The V gene's germline CDR1 is MNHEY and CDR2 SVGAGI. CDR3 length equals 13 residues. CDR3: CASSQHQNTEAFF.

The rearrangement links TRBV6-6 to TRBJ1-2; TCRdb names TRBD1, which stays unverified in the absence of DNA. CDR1 is MNHNY and CDR2 is SVGAGI in the germline V gene (reference sequence). The CDR3 contains 12 residues. This CDR3 is CASSGTLGGYTF.

The V call is TRBV18, the J call TRBJ2-7. The length of the CDR3 is 13 residues. Looked up from germline, CDR1 is KGHSH and CDR2 is LQKENI. CDR3 region: CASSPGVVYEQYF.